Sequencing of this T cell receptor (beta chain) was carried out in a study of control samples from healthy donors and cancer patients. TCRdb's copy holds only in-frame clones and misses some; the assay was immunoSEQ multiplex PCR. The table records roughly 120,000 clones, 85% to 95% of them present only once. The CDR3 extends over 15 amino acids. V lost 5 bases and J lost 0; bases outside the gene matches: 4. In germline, CDR1 is MNHEY, CDR2 SVGAGI. Sequencing used blood. This clonotype originated in a man between 25 and 39 years old in good health. J is TRBJ1-2 and V is TRBV6-5; 9 bases line up with TRBD1. The CDR3 reads CASSRQGVANYGYTF. The CDR3 nucleotides are TGTGCCAGCAGTAGACAGGGGGTGGCTAACTATGGCTACACCTTC.